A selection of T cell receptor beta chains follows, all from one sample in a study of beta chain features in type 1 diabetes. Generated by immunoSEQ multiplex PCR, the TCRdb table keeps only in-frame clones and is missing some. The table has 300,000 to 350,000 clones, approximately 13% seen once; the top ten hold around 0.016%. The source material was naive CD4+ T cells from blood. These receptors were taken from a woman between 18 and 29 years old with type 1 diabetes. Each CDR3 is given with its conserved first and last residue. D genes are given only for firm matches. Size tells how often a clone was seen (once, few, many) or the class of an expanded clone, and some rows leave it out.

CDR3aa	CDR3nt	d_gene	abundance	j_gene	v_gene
CASSEARTSGRVYNEQFF	TGTGCCAGCAGTGAAGCGAGGACTAGCGGGAGGGTCTACAATGAGCAGTTCTTC	TRBD2	NA	TRBJ2-1	TRBV6-1
CASQIAGANTGELFF	TGTGCCAGCCAGATAGCGGGAGCGAACACCGGGGAGCTGTTTTTT	TRBD2	NA	TRBJ2-2	TRBV18
CASSLLAGASTDTQYF	TGTGCCAGCAGCCTCCTAGCGGGCGCTAGCACAGATACGCAGTATTTT	TRBD2	NA	TRBJ2-3	TRBV11-3
CASSLGLNPGELFF	TGTGCCAGCAGCTTAGGACTTAATCCCGGGGAGCTGTTTTTT	NA	NA	TRBJ2-2	TRBV7-3
CASSESGLAGAEQFF	TGTGCCAGCAGTGAATCTGGACTAGCGGGTGCTGAGCAGTTCTTC	TRBD2	few	TRBJ2-1	TRBV25-1
CARTTGLTEAFF	TGTGCCAGGACGACAGGGCTAACTGAAGCTTTCTTT	TRBD1	NA	TRBJ1-1	TRBV2
CASSKAGQGARIETQYF	TGTGCCAGCAGTAAGGCGGGACAGGGGGCGCGTATTGAGACCCAGTACTTC	TRBD1	NA	TRBJ2-5	TRBV5-6
CASSYRVEPQHF	TGTGCCAGCAGTTACAGGGTTGAGCCCCAGCATTTT	NA	NA	TRBJ1-5	TRBV28
CASSQEGLREHF	TGTGCCAGCAGCCAAGAGGGACTAAGGGAACACTTC	TRBD2	NA	TRBJ2-4	TRBV2
CASSSDRGLYNEQFF	TGTGCCAGCAGCTCGGACAGGGGGCTCTACAATGAGCAGTTCTTC	TRBD1	few	TRBJ2-1	TRBV7-2
CASSVDGDRRGYTF	TGTGCCAGCAGCGTTGATGGGGACAGGAGAGGCTACACCTTC	TRBD1	NA	TRBJ1-2	TRBV9
CASRSGTGPNQPQHF	TGTGCCAGCAGATCCGGGACAGGGCCCAATCAGCCCCAGCATTTT	TRBD1	few	TRBJ1-5	TRBV6-5
CASSLEGLAGGQFF	TGTGCCAGCAGCCTAGAGGGACTAGCGGGAGGGCAGTTCTTC	TRBD2	NA	TRBJ2-1	TRBV11-3
CAWRVGGGNIQYF	TGTGCCTGGAGGGTGGGCGGGGGAAACATTCAGTACTTC	TRBD2	few	TRBJ2-4	TRBV30
CASSQSGDRVHTIYF	TGCGCCAGCAGTCAATCGGGGGACAGGGTACACACCATATATTTT	TRBD1	NA	TRBJ1-3	TRBV23-1
CASSGLAGRGVRSWQFF	TGTGCCAGTTCTGGGCTAGCGGGAAGGGGAGTGCGTTCATGGCAGTTCTTC	TRBD2	NA	TRBJ2-1	TRBV11-2
CASSHLAGGGRNEQFF	TGTGCCAGCAGCCATTTAGCGGGAGGAGGGCGTAATGAGCAGTTCTTC	TRBD2	few	TRBJ2-1	TRBV14
CAWLAGGPLETQYF	TGTGCCTGGTTAGCGGGAGGTCCTTTAGAGACCCAGTACTTC	TRBD2	few	TRBJ2-5	TRBV30
CASGPQQGNQPQHF	TGTGCCAGCGGGCCACAGCAAGGCAATCAGCCCCAGCATTTT	NA	few	TRBJ1-5	TRBV2
CASSFKRTEKETQYF	TGTGCCAGCAGTTTCAAGCGGACGGAAAAAGAGACCCAGTACTTC	NA	NA	TRBJ2-5	TRBV28
CASSFRGAETQYF	TGTGCCAGCAGCTTCAGGGGTGCAGAGACCCAGTACTTC	NA	few	TRBJ2-5	TRBV11-2
CASSSPRGTSLTYEQYF	TGTGCCAGCAGCTCACCTCGGGGGACTAGCCTAACCTACGAGCAGTACTTC	TRBD2	NA	TRBJ2-7	TRBV7-9
CAWTGTVNQPQHF	TGTGCCTGGACCGGGACAGTGAATCAGCCCCAGCATTTT	TRBD1	few	TRBJ1-5	TRBV30
CASSVGPGTRVVDEQFF	TGTGCCAGCAGCGTAGGGCCCGGGACTAGGGTCGTAGATGAGCAGTTCTTC	TRBD2	NA	TRBJ2-1	TRBV9
CASSQALTSGSRGIRLF	TGCGCCAGCAGCCAAGCCCTCACTAGCGGGAGCCGGGGGATACGGCTCTTC	TRBD2	NA	TRBJ2-1	TRBV4-3
CASKSGGDTQYF	TGTGCCAGCAAATCAGGGGGCGATACGCAGTATTTT	TRBD1	NA	TRBJ2-3	TRBV6-6
CASRSGYLAKNIQYF	TGTGCCAGCAGATCAGGGTATCTAGCCAAAAACATTCAGTACTTC	NA	NA	TRBJ2-4	TRBV19
CASSYGGNQPQHF	TGTGCCAGCAGCTACGGGGGCAATCAGCCCCAGCATTTT	NA	few	TRBJ1-5	TRBV7-9
CASDQGLAGPRGWETQYF	TGTGCCTCCGATCAGGGACTAGCGGGACCTAGGGGATGGGAGACCCAGTACTTC	TRBD2	NA	TRBJ2-5	TRBV19
CASSSPQGVKGAYNEQFF	TGTGCCAGCAGCTCGCCACAGGGGGTCAAAGGGGCTTACAATGAGCAGTTCTTC	TRBD1	few	TRBJ2-1	TRBV5-4
CASGEGAGVYNEQFF	TGTGCCAGCGGAGAGGGGGCAGGGGTATACAATGAGCAGTTCTTC	TRBD1	NA	TRBJ2-1	TRBV18
CASRKGGNLAKNIQYF	TGTGCCAGCAGAAAGGGCGGGAACTTAGCCAAAAACATTCAGTACTTC	NA	NA	TRBJ2-4	TRBV7-9
CASSFPRLAGTTQYF	TGTGCCAGCAGTTTTCCCCGACTAGCGGGGACTACGCAGTATTTT	TRBD2	NA	TRBJ2-3	TRBV27
CASSPPGLSLSEQFF	TGTGCCAGCAGCCCCCCGGGACTATCTTTATCTGAGCAGTTCTTC	TRBD2	few	TRBJ2-1	TRBV9
CAWSGGFASEAFF	TGTGCCTGGAGTGGAGGTTTTGCAAGTGAAGCTTTCTTT	NA	NA	TRBJ1-1	TRBV30
CASSQEGSNEQFF	TGCGCCAGCAGCCAAGAGGGCAGCAATGAGCAGTTCTTC	NA	few	TRBJ2-1	TRBV4-3
CASSPSWGRDTQYF	TGTGCCAGCAGCCCGTCTTGGGGGAGGGATACGCAGTATTTT	NA	NA	TRBJ2-3	TRBV7-8
CASNEGLAPYNEQFF	TGTGCCAGTAACGAGGGACTAGCGCCCTACAATGAGCAGTTCTTC	TRBD2	few	TRBJ2-1	TRBV19
CASGSRGEAFF	TGTGCTAGTGGCTCGCGGGGGGAAGCTTTCTTT	NA	NA	TRBJ1-1	TRBV12-5
CASSEYGLPDNEQFF	TGTGCCAGCAGTGAATACGGACTACCAGACAATGAGCAGTTCTTC	NA	NA	TRBJ2-1	TRBV2